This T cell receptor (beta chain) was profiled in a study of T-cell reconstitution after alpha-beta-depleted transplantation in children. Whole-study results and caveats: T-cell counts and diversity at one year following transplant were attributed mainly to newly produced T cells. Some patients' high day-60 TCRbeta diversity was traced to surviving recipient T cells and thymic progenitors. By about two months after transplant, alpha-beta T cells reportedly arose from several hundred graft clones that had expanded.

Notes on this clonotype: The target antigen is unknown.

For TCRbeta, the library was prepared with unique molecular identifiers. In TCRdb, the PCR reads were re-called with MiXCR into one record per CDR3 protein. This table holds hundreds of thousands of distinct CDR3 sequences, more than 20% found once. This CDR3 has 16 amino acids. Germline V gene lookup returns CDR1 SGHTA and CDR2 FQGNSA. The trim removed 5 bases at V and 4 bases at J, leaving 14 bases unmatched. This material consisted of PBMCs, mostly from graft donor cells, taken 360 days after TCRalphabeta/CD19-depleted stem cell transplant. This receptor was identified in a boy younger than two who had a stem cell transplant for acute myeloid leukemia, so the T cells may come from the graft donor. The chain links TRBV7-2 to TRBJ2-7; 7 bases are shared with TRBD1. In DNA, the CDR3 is TGTGCCAGCAGCCACACGACCGGGACAGCCTCTTACGAGCAGTACGTC. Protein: CASSHTTGTASYEQYV.